Each of the 28 T cell receptor beta chains below was sequenced from the same sample in a study of cytomegalovirus exposure and HLA in healthy donors. 13 Jbeta primers and 60 Vbeta primers were used for the PCR. Clones were read by immunoSEQ multiplex PCR, and TCRdb kept only the in-frame ones, dropping some. Of over 150,000 clones listed, 65% to 85% are singletons. Sequencing input: PBMCs. These receptors were taken from a man in his 60s in good health and CMV-seronegative.

The DNA of the CDR3 is TGTGCCAGCAGATTAGACGGGACAGGGGAAAGGCAGCCCCAGCATTTT. As protein: CASRLDGTGERQPQHF. The chain carries TRBV28 and TRBJ1-5, with 10 bases matching TRBD1. After removal of 6 bases from V and 7 bases from J, the junction contained 12 bases not matched to a gene. Germline CDR1 and CDR2: MDHEN and SYDVKM. The CDR3 sequence is 16 residues long.

This chain links TRBV7-2 with TRBJ1-2, with 7 positions matching TRBD1. The CDR3 has 14 residues. The germline CDR1 and CDR2 sequences are SGHTA and FQGNSA. V lost 3 bases to trimming and J lost 7 bases; unmatched junction nucleotides: 8. CDR3 coding DNA: TGTGCCAGCAGCTTGAACAGGGGTAGGGGTGGCTACACCTTC. Translated: CASSLNRGRGGYTF.

The chain combines TRBV9 with TRBJ2-7, with a tentative D call TRBD2 (7 bases). Looked up from germline, CDR1 is SGDLS and CDR2 is YYNGEE. The V end was cut by 0 bases, the J end by 1 base, with 14 bases between. This CDR3 comprises 16 residues. CDR3 sequence reads: CASSVGWGGLSYEQYF. CDR3 nucleotides: TGTGCCAGCAGCGTAGGTTGGGGGGGGCTTTCCTACGAGCAGTACTTC.

The gene calls are TRBV29-1 and TRBJ1-2, with a tentative D call TRBD1 (5 bases). The V end was cut by 5 bases, the J end by 4 bases, with 20 bases between. Germline V gene sequence: CDR1 SQVTM, CDR2 ANQGSEA. The CDR3 totals 15 residues. The CDR3 here is CSVRPPGGIGYGYTF. The CDR3 bases are TGCAGCGTTCGGCCCCCTGGGGGGATCGGCTATGGCTACACCTTC.

The chain couples TRBV6-1 to TRBJ2-7, with 7 bases aligning to TRBD1. The CDR3 is 16 residues long. The germline CDR1 and CDR2 sequences are MNHNS and SASEGT. Trimming took 1 base from V and 1 from J; bases not matched to a gene: 7. CDR3 region: CASSEGVGQWSYEQYF. The DNA of the CDR3 is TGTGCCAGCAGTGAAGGGGTGGGACAGTGGTCCTACGAGCAGTACTTC.

Regarding this clone: The sample holds other DNA sequences that translate to the same CDR3. This chain joins TRBV28 and TRBJ1-2; D possibly corresponds to TRBD1 (5 bases). V lost 8 bases and J 0 bases, leaving 7 bases between the germline ends. The CDR3 loop spans 12 amino acids. Per germline, CDR1 MDHEN and CDR2 SYDVKM. CDR3 in DNA: TGTGCCAGCTCGACAGCTAACTATGGCTACACCTTC. Translated, it gives CASSTANYGYTF.

The V and J genes are TRBV7-9 and TRBJ1-3, with D perhaps matching TRBD1 (6 bases). Per germline, CDR1 SEHNR and CDR2 FQNEAQ (reference sequence). Trimming took 5 bases from V and 0 from J, leaving 11 bases between them. The CDR3 is 15 amino acids. CDR3 amino acids: CASSVTGSSGNTIYF. CDR3 sequence (DNA): TGTGCCAGCAGCGTCACAGGGTCCTCTGGAAACACCATATATTTT. Full variable domain (missing parts from reference TRBV7-9 and TRBJ1-3): DTGVSQNPRHKITKRGQNVTFRCDPISEHNRLYWYRQTLGQGPEFLTYFQNEAQLEKSRLLSDRFSAERPKGSFSTLEIQRTEQGDSAMYLCASSVTGSSGNTIYFGEGSWLTVV.

V gene TRBV2 combines with J gene TRBJ2-5; 10 bases fit TRBD2. V dropped 7 bases and J dropped 5; count of bases not matched to a gene: 7. This CDR3 region has 14 residues. Germline CDR1 reads SNHLY; CDR2 reads FYNNEI. The CDR3 protein is CASKAGGPRETQYF. The CDR3 DNA is TGTGCCAGCAAAGCGGGAGGGCCTCGGGAGACCCAGTACTTC.

CDR3 region: CASSQENNYNEQFF. DNA for the CDR3: TGTGCCAGCAGCCAAGAGAACAACTACAATGAGCAGTTCTTC. The J gene is TRBJ2-1, the V gene TRBV14; D not resolved. The V gene lost 0 bases and the J gene lost 3 bases, with 6 bases spanning the gap. CDR3 size: 14 residues. Germline V gives CDR1 SGHDN, CDR2 FVKESK.

This clone was counted once. J is TRBJ2-7 and V is TRBV6-5, with D possibly TRBD2 on 6 matching bases. The CDR3 is made up of 14 amino acids. Deletions cut 5 bases from V and 0 bases from J, with 11 bases between. Germline V gene lookup returns CDR1 MNHEY and CDR2 SVGAGI. CDR3 region: CASSEEGPSYEQYF. The CDR3 DNA reads as TGTGCCAGCAGTGAGGAGGGGCCCTCCTACGAGCAGTACTTC.

V usage is TRBV7-3 and J usage is TRBJ2-7; possible D gene TRBD2, 5 bases. The CDR3 is 13 amino acids. Germline CDR1 is SGHTA and CDR2 is FQGTGA. V was pared by 5 bases and J by 0 bases, with 8 bases between. CDR3 protein: CASSIGNSYEQYF. In nucleotides, the CDR3 is TGTGCCAGCAGCATCGGGAACTCCTACGAGCAGTACTTC. Full variable domain (outside the CDR3, taken from reference TRBV7-3 and TRBJ2-7): GAGVSQTPSNKVTEKGKYVELRCDPISGHTALYWYRQSLGQGPEFLIYFQGTGAADDSGLPNDRFFAVRPEGSVSTLKIQRTERGDSAVYLCASSIGNSYEQYFGPGTRLTVT.

The gene calls are TRBV6-5 and TRBJ2-5; D ambiguous. This CDR3 comprises 15 residues. Germline assignment: CDR1 MNHEY and CDR2 SVGAGI. Trimming took 0 bases from V and 2 from J, leaving 10 bases between them. The CDR3 is CASSYSPVQQETQYF. The CDR3 DNA reads as TGTGCCAGCAGTTACTCCCCCGTACAGCAAGAGACCCAGTACTTC.

The V call is TRBV4-3, the J call TRBJ2-7, with D possibly matching TRBD2 (6 bases). This CDR3 contains 15 residues. The V end was cut by 0 bases, the J end by 2 bases, with 11 bases between. Per germline, CDR1 LGHNA and CDR2 YSLEER. CDR3 coding DNA: TGCGCCAGCAGCCAAGAGTTTGGGGGGACCTACGAGCAGTACTTC. Amino acids: CASSQEFGGTYEQYF.

The chain links TRBV6-4 to TRBJ2-5, with D perhaps TRBD2 (6 bases). The J call is uncertain, as TRBJ2-7 better fits the DNA end. The CDR3 spans 15 residues. Germline-derived CDR1 and CDR2 are MRHNA and SNTAGT. The CDR3 loop reads CASSSPRLGLYEQYF. CDR3 in DNA: TGTGCCAGCAGTTCACCGAGACTAGGACTCTACGAGCAGTACTTC.

This clone was seen just once. This chain links TRBV10-1 with TRBJ2-7; TRBD2 might be the D (6 bases). V gave up 0 bases and J gave up 5 bases, with 17 bases separating them. CDR1 WNHNN and CDR2 SYGVQD come from the germline V gene (reference sequence). The CDR3 runs 16 residues. The CDR3 spells CASSESFRGGKDEQYF. The CDR3 DNA reads TGCGCCAGCAGTGAGTCGTTTAGGGGCGGGAAGGACGAGCAGTACTTC.

A word on this clone: The junction departs from germline at one end; a sequencing error may be responsible. The CDR3 loop reads CSSSLTTGVTNQPQHF. The CDR3 nucleotides read TGTTCCAGCAGCTTAACGACAGGGGTGACGAATCAGCCCCAGCATTTT. V and J are TRBV7-9 and TRBJ1-5; 8 positions agree with TRBD1. Looked up from germline, CDR1 is SEHNR and CDR2 is FQNEAQ (reference sequence). The CDR3 runs to 16 residues.

The chain is built from TRBV28 and TRBJ2-6; possible D gene TRBD2, 5 bases. This CDR3 has 16 amino acids. V lost 3 bases, J lost 3 bases, and 12 bases lay in between. Germline V CDR1 and CDR2: MDHEN, SYDVKM. CDR3 protein: CASSFFGGLGANVLTF. CDR3 coding DNA: TGTGCCAGCAGTTTCTTCGGCGGGCTTGGGGCCAACGTCCTGACTTTC.

This clone has more than one count but fewer than ten. The rearrangement links TRBV19 to TRBJ2-1, with D perhaps TRBD2 (7 bases). The germline CDR1 and CDR2 sequences are LNHDA and SQIVND (reference sequence). The CDR3 is 15 residues long. Trimming removed 1 base from V and 9 bases from J, with 16 bases in between. The CDR3 DNA is TGTGCCAGTAGTATAGCAGGAGGGGGGGTGGGTGAGCAGTTCTTC. This sequence encodes CASSIAGGGVGEQFF. Looking up the rest from reference TRBV19 and TRBJ2-1 gives the full variable domain: DGGITQSPKYLFRKEGQNVTLSCEQNLNHDAMYWYRQDPGQGLRLIYYSQIVNDFQKGDIAEGYSVSREKKESFPLTVTSAQKNPTAFYLCASSIAGGGVGEQFFGPGTRLTVL.

V and J are TRBV25-1 and TRBJ2-5, with TRBD2 matching 10 bases. CDR1 and CDR2 (germline): MGHDK, SYGVNS. The CDR3 loop spans 16 amino acids. The trim removed 6 bases at V and 3 bases at J, leaving 10 bases unmatched. CDR3 nucleotide sequence: TGTGCCAGCAGCTATACTAGCGGGAAGGCTGAAGAGACCCAGTACTTC. Amino acid sequence: CASSYTSGKAEETQYF.

The rearrangement links TRBV6-5 to TRBJ2-1; 11 nucleotides match TRBD2. Per germline, CDR1 MNHEY and CDR2 SVGAGI. V was clipped by 5 bases and J by 4 bases; unmatched bases: 4. There are 15 residues in the CDR3. CDR3 loop: CASSPSGRPYNEQFF. Here the CDR3 DNA reads TGTGCCAGCAGTCCTAGCGGGAGGCCTTACAATGAGCAGTTCTTC.

The chain recombines TRBV28 with TRBJ1-4; unclear D gene. Trimming stripped 6 bases from V and 8 bases from J, with 10 bases between. Germline values: CDR1 MDHEN, CDR2 SYDVKM. CDR3 length equals 12 residues. CDR3 DNA: TGTGCCAGCAGCGAAGAGGTGGAAAAACTGTTTTTT. Encoded protein: CASSEEVEKLFF. The full variable domain, with the rest looked up from reference TRBV28 and TRBJ1-4, is DVKVTQSSRYLVKRTGEKVFLECVQDMDHENMFWYRQDPGLGLRLIYFSYDVKMKEKGDIPEGYSVSREKKERFSLILESASTNQTSMYLCASSEEVEKLFFGSGTQLSVL.

This clone showed up just a few times. The chain's CDR3 is CASSLQGAGEDIQYF. CDR3 nucleotide sequence: TGTGCCAGCAGCCTACAGGGGGCCGGGGAGGACATTCAGTACTTC. The V and J genes are TRBV5-4 and TRBJ2-4; 9 bases line up with TRBD1. The CDR3 consists of 15 residues. The germline CDR1 and CDR2 sequences are SGHNT and YYREEE (reference sequence). The V segment lost 4 bases and the J segment 8 bases; nucleotides outside the gene matches: 10.

This CDR3 reads CASSSRRTADQPQHF. For the CDR3, the DNA is TGTGCCAGCAGTTCCCGAAGGACAGCAGATCAGCCCCAGCATTTT. V gene TRBV28 combines with J gene TRBJ1-5, with D maybe TRBD1 (6 bases). V shed 4 bases and J shed 5 bases, with 15 bases lying between them. The CDR3 spans 15 residues. Germline V gives CDR1 MDHEN, CDR2 SYDVKM.

The V call is TRBV29-1, the J call TRBJ2-6; D perhaps matches TRBD2 (6 bases). CDR1 is SQVTM and CDR2 is ANQGSEA in the germline V gene. The V end was cut by 4 bases, the J end by 1 base, with 17 bases between. This CDR3 comprises 17 residues. The CDR3 DNA reads TGCAGCGTTGGGGGTCCGGGGGTCCAGTCTGGGGCCAACGTCCTGACTTTC. Its protein product is CSVGGPGVQSGANVLTF.

The V gene is TRBV5-1, the J gene TRBJ2-1; TRBD1 might be the D (5 bases). Trimming left V 3 bases short and J 5 bases short, with 15 bases between. CDR1 SGHRS and CDR2 YFSETQ come from the germline V gene. This CDR3 spans 15 amino acids. The CDR3 coding sequence is TGCGCCAGCAGCTGGGGCCAGAGCCCCAACAATGAGCAGTTCTTC. Translating it yields CASSWGQSPNNEQFF. Drawing the rest from reference TRBV5-1 and TRBJ2-1, the complete variable domain is KAGVTQTPRYLIKTRGQQVTLSCSPISGHRSVSWYQQTPGQGLQFLFEYFSETQRNKGNFPGRFSGRQFSNSRSEMNVSTLELGDSALYLCASSWGQSPNNEQFFGPGTRLTVL.

This clone turned up a few times. As DNA, the CDR3 is TGCGCCAGCAGCGGAGGACTAGTCCTCACAGATACGCAGTATTTT. It encodes CASSGGLVLTDTQYF. The gene calls are TRBV5-1 and TRBJ2-3; 7 nucleotides match TRBD2. V gave up 4 bases and J gave up 2 bases; unmatched junction bases: 7. The germline CDR1 and CDR2 sequences are SGHRS and YFSETQ. This CDR3 comprises 15 residues.

The chain joins TRBV5-4 to TRBJ2-6, with D perhaps matching TRBD1 (5 bases). The CDR3 extends over 19 amino acids. CDR1 is SGHNT and CDR2 is YYREEE in the germline V gene (reference sequence). V was shortened by 3 bases and J by 0 bases, with 19 bases between the two germline ends. In DNA, the CDR3 is TGTGCCAGCAGCTCGCCTTGGGGCAGGGATGTCTCTGGGGCCAACGTCCTGACTTTC. Translating gives CASSSPWGRDVSGANVLTF.

The chain carries TRBV7-2 and TRBJ2-7, with 8 bases fitting TRBD1. The trim removed 5 bases at V and 2 bases at J, leaving 8 bases unmatched. The CDR3 extends over 15 amino acids. Germline CDR1 reads SGHTA; CDR2 reads FQGNSA. The CDR3 nucleotides are TGTGCCAGCAGCCCGGTGACAGGGGACCCCTACGAGCAGTACTTC. Residues: CASSPVTGDPYEQYF.